Described below is a single T cell receptor (beta chain) sequence and its context. Extracted RNA was reverse transcribed, and the resulting cDNA served as sequencing template. The assay was immunoSEQ multiplex PCR, and TCRdb's table has in-frame clones only and misses some. This sample yields roughly 250,000 clones, of which under 80% are seen a single time; around 1.2% belongs to the top ten. The CDR3 runs to 14 residues. From germline, CDR1 is SGDLS and CDR2 YYNGEE. V lost 4 bases, J lost 5 bases, and 8 bases stayed unmatched. The sample originates from a study of CD8+ T cells in alopecia areata. This specimen consisted of CD4+ T cells sorted from blood, obtained at week 0. This chain connects TRBV9 to TRBJ2-5; 7 bases line up with TRBD2. The receptor's source is a human donor with alopecia areata. This chain's CDR3 is CASSPRTSHETQYF. The CDR3, as DNA: TGTGCCAGCAGCCCCCGGACTAGTCATGAGACCCAGTACTTC.